These 22 T cell receptor beta chains were all obtained from the same sample, sequenced in a study of CD8 T cells in Susac syndrome. RNA amounts of 0.5 to 1 ug underwent reverse transcription with random hexamers. TCRdb redid the calling of the immunoSEQ multiplex PCR reads with MiXCR, one entry per CDR3 protein. The sample holds approximately 120,000 distinct CDR3 sequences, nearly 95% seen once. The sequenced material came from CD4+ T cells from PBMCs. Every receptor here comes from a human donor in good health.

The CDR3 protein is CASSIKGVSNQPQHF. CDR3 DNA: TGTGCCAGCAGTATAAAAGGGGTGAGCAATCAGCCCCAGCATTTT. The chain joins TRBV6-5 to TRBJ1-5, with D maybe TRBD1 (5 bases). Trimming took off 5 bases at V and 1 base at J, with 12 bases between the two ends. Germline V gene data show CDR1 as MNHEY and CDR2 as SVGAGI. This CDR3 is built from 15 residues.

The V gene is TRBV5-8, the J gene TRBJ2-1; 9 bases align to TRBD1. The CDR3 is 17 residues long. Germline loops: CDR1 SGHTS, CDR2 YDEGEE. Unmatched junction bases numbered 18, after V lost 7 bases and J lost 7 bases. CDR3 in DNA: TGTGCCAGCTCCCGAGTCGGGGGACAGGGCCGTCTGAATGAGCAGTTCTTC. This translates into CASSRVGGQGRLNEQFF.

This clonotype was picked up one time. CDR3 sequence: CRIYRGGRGAFF. As DNA, the CDR3 is TGCAGGATCTACCGGGGCGGCAGGGGTGCTTTCTTT. The chain is built from TRBV20-1 and TRBJ1-1, with D possibly being TRBD1 (6 bases). The germline gives CDR1 DFQATT, CDR2 SNEGSKA (reference sequence). This CDR3 region has 12 residues.

This chain's CDR3 is CAINLSGANVLTF. The CDR3 DNA reads TGTGCCATCAACCTCTCTGGGGCCAACGTCCTGACTTTC. V usage is TRBV10-3 and J usage is TRBJ2-6; D call uncertain. The V end lost 7 bases, the J end lost 0 bases, and 4 bases lay between the germline ends. Germline loops: CDR1 ENHRY, CDR2 SYGVKD. The CDR3 extends over 13 amino acids.

This rearrangement joins TRBV5-1 to TRBJ1-1; D unclear. Trimming pared 4 bases from V and 4 bases from J, leaving 17 bases between. The CDR3 length is 15 residues. Germline V gene lookup returns CDR1 SGHRS and CDR2 YFSETQ. The CDR3, as DNA: TGCGCCAGCAGCCCGGCGGGCGTTCGGGGCACTGAAGCTTTCTTT. Its protein product is CASSPAGVRGTEAFF.

The chain recombines TRBV3-1 with TRBJ1-5; D unclear. Germline lookup yields CDR1 LGHDT and CDR2 YNNKEL (reference sequence). With 1 base removed from V and 2 bases from J, the gap between germline ends came to 9 bases. The CDR3 runs to 15 residues. The CDR3 DNA reads as TGTGCCAGCAGCCAAGCGGGCTTCGGCAATCAGCCCCAGCATTTT. Its protein product is CASSQAGFGNQPQHF.

The V gene is TRBV9, the J gene TRBJ2-1, with 9 bases that match TRBD2. Losses at the gene ends were 0 bases for V and 6 bases for J; bases not matched to a gene: 7. Germline values: CDR1 SGDLS, CDR2 YYNGEE. This CDR3 region has 16 residues. The CDR3: CASSVDPAGGGNEQFF. As DNA, the CDR3 is TGTGCCAGCAGCGTAGATCCAGCGGGAGGCGGCAATGAGCAGTTCTTC.

The rearrangement uses TRBV7-3 and TRBJ1-1; D is undetermined. CDR3 size: 12 residues. The germline CDR1 and CDR2 sequences are SGHTA and FQGTGA. V was pared by 6 bases and J by 8 bases, with 13 bases between. CDR3 sequence (DNA): TGTGCCAGCAGTCCCGATGGGATAGAAGCTTTCTTT. It yields the protein CASSPDGIEAFF.

In DNA, the CDR3 is TGTGCCAGCAGCTTTCGACTAGCGGGAGAGACCCAGTACTTC. Encoded protein: CASSFRLAGETQYF. This chain uses TRBV5-4 with TRBJ2-5; the match to TRBD2 covers 10 bases. This CDR3 comprises 14 residues. The V gene end was trimmed by 2 bases and the J gene end by 4 bases; junction bases not matched to a gene: 2. In germline, CDR1 is SGHNT, CDR2 YYREEE (reference sequence).

The table lists this clonotype with a count of one. V usage is TRBV3-1 and J usage is TRBJ1-5; tentatively, D is TRBD1 (6 bases). Germline CDR1 is LGHDT and CDR2 is YNNKEL (reference sequence). The CDR3 is 15 residues long. The V end lost 4 bases, the J end lost 4 bases, and 14 bases lay between the germline ends. The CDR3 sequence: CASSPSIGGNQPQHF. In DNA, the CDR3 is TGTGCCAGCAGCCCTAGCATAGGGGGGAATCAGCCCCAGCATTTT.

V and J are TRBV20-1 and TRBJ2-1, with 11 bases identical to TRBD2. The length of the CDR3 is 16 residues. Germline loops: CDR1 DFQATT, CDR2 SNEGSKA (reference sequence). V was clipped by 0 bases and J by 9 bases; unmatched bases: 10. The CDR3 DNA reads TGCAGTGCTAGAGATCGACTAGCGGGATTTGCTGGTGAGCAGTTCTTC. The encoded protein is CSARDRLAGFAGEQFF.

In its sample, this clonotype was seen once. The chain uses TRBV20-1 and TRBJ2-1; the D gene is possibly TRBD2 (6 bases). Deletions cut 5 bases from V and 0 bases from J, with 17 bases between. The CDR3 has 16 amino acids. Per the germline V gene, CDR1 is DFQATT and CDR2 is SNEGSKA (reference sequence). CDR3 in amino acids: CSAYVSGARSYNEQFF. In nucleotides, the CDR3 is TGCAGTGCTTACGTTAGCGGAGCCCGCTCCTACAATGAGCAGTTCTTC.

The genes are TRBV5-1 and TRBJ2-7; TRBD1 matches at 10 bases. After removal of 7 bases from V and 5 bases from J, the junction contained 6 bases not matched to a gene. The CDR3 has 13 residues. CDR1 SGHRS and CDR2 YFSETQ come from the germline V gene. Written as DNA, the CDR3 is TGCGCCAGCGGACGACAGGGGGCGGACGAGCAGTACTTC. Its protein product is CASGRQGADEQYF.

The chain has TRBV3-1 and TRBJ2-3, with D unresolved. CDR3 size: 11 residues. The ends were cut back, 0 bases at V and 5 bases at J, with 0 bases in the middle. CDR1 is LGHDT, CDR2 YNNKEL, per germline (reference sequence). CDR3 loop: CASSQEDTQYF. CDR3 nucleotides: TGTGCCAGCAGCCAAGAAGATACGCAGTATTTT.

The genes are TRBV6-2 or TRBV6-3 and TRBJ1-5; D is perhaps TRBD1 (6 bases). Germline V lookup: CDR1 MNHEY, CDR2 SVGEGT. This CDR3 has 14 residues. The V and J ends lost 6 bases and 6 bases respectively, with 15 bases between them. CDR3 loop: CASSPPGELQPQHF. In nucleotides, the CDR3 is TGTGCCAGCAGCCCCCCAGGGGAACTTCAGCCCCAGCATTTT.

V usage is TRBV7-9 and J usage is TRBJ1-1; D is ambiguous. The germline gives CDR1 SEHNR, CDR2 FQNEAQ (reference sequence). The CDR3 runs to 11 residues. Deletions cut 1 base from V and 9 bases from J, with 6 bases between. The CDR3 loop reads CASSLEPQAFF. CDR3 nucleotides: TGTGCCAGCAGCTTAGAACCCCAAGCTTTCTTT.

The chain links TRBV4-3 to TRBJ2-3, with D unclear. Germline V lookup: CDR1 LGHNA, CDR2 YSLEER. Trimming removed 0 bases at V and 1 base at J, with 5 bases between. This CDR3 is 14 amino acids long. CDR3 sequence (DNA): TGCGCCAGCAGCCAAGATACCCGCACAGATACGCAGTATTTT. Encoded protein: CASSQDTRTDTQYF.

The chain carries TRBV12-3 or TRBV12-4 and TRBJ2-4; possible D gene TRBD2, 5 bases. CDR3 length equals 16 residues. Between the trimmed V and J ends, which lost 5 bases and 0 bases, there was a span of 14 bases. The CDR3 here is CASSPSGVKAKNIQYF. CDR3 in DNA: TGTGCCAGCAGTCCCTCCGGGGTTAAAGCCAAAAACATTCAGTACTTC.

This chain connects TRBV29-1 to TRBJ1-4; no clear D. The CDR3 totals 14 residues. Trimming pared 4 bases from V and 4 bases from J, leaving 13 bases between. Germline V gene data show CDR1 as SQVTM and CDR2 as ANQGSEA. CDR3 region: CSVAQSLGNEKLFF. CDR3 DNA sequence: TGCAGCGTTGCCCAGAGCCTCGGTAATGAAAAACTGTTTTTT. The variable domain in full, completed from reference TRBV29-1 and TRBJ1-4, reads SAVISQKPSRDICQRGTSLTIQCQVDSQVTMMFWYRQQPGQSLTLIATANQGSEATYESGFVIDKFPISRPNLTFSTLTVSNMSPEDSSIYLCSVAQSLGNEKLFFGSGTQLSVL.

The V call is TRBV6-2 or TRBV6-3, the J call TRBJ2-2, with a weak D call TRBD1 (6 bases). Per the germline V gene, CDR1 is MNHEY and CDR2 is SVGEGT. The CDR3 has 15 residues. V lost 2 bases to trimming and J lost 1 base, with 8 bases between them. CDR3 sequence (DNA): TGTGCCAGCAGTTACCCGACAGGGAACACCGGGGAGCTGTTTTTT. It is translated as CASSYPTGNTGELFF.

The chain employs TRBV6-2 or TRBV6-3 and TRBJ2-1; the D gene is possibly TRBD2 (6 bases). Germline CDR1 reads MNHEY; CDR2 reads SVGEGT. The CDR3 has 15 amino acids. V dropped 6 bases and J dropped 3 bases, with 15 bases sitting between them. The CDR3 here is CASRRRTTGYNEQFF. CDR3 nucleotide sequence: TGTGCCAGCAGGCGCCGGACTACCGGCTACAATGAGCAGTTCTTC.

The chain combines TRBV6-2 or TRBV6-3 with TRBJ2-7; tentative D call: TRBD2 (6 bases). Germline assignment: CDR1 MNHEY and CDR2 SVGEGT. The CDR3 is 13 amino acids. V lost 4 bases and J lost 2, with 9 bases in between. CDR3 nucleotides: TGTGCCAGCAGTTGGGACTCACCCTACGAGCAGTACTTC. Protein sequence: CASSWDSPYEQYF.